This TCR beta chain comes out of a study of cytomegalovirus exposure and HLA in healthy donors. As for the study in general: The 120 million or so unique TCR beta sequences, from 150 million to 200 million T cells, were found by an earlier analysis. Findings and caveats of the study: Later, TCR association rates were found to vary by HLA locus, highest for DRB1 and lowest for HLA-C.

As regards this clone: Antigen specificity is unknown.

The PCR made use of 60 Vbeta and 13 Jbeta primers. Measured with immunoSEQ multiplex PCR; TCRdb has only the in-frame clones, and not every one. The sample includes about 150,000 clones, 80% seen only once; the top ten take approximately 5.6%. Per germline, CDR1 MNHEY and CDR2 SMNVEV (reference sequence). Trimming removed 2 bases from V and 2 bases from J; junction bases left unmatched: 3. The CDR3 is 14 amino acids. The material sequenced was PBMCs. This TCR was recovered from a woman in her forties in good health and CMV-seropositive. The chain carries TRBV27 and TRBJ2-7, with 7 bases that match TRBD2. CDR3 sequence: CASSLNGGTYEQYF. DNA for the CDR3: TGTGCCAGCAGTTTAAACGGGGGGACCTACGAGCAGTACTTC.